This entry lists 6 T cell receptor beta chains sequenced from one sample in a study of regulatory T cells in long-lasting Graves disease. Regarding time point: persistent/refractory GD, antithyroid drugs over 5 years with positive TRAb. Preparation of the TCR library used RNA extracted from PBMCs. Assembly of TCR beta libraries relied on iRepertoire HTBI primers together with Arm-PCR of CDR3 regions. TCRdb recomputed calls from the multiplex PCR reads with MiXCR, one row per CDR3 protein. The data hold roughly 470,000 distinct CDR3 sequences, with roughly 20% observed a single time. Sequences were derived from peripheral blood mononuclear cells (PBMCs), sampled when the disease was refractory, from a patient treated with antithyroid drugs. Source of these receptors: a female donor with Graves disease.

The chain combines TRBV11-2 with TRBJ2-5, with TRBD1 identical over 7 bases. The CDR3 is 16 residues long. The germline CDR1 and CDR2 sequences are SGHAT and FQNNGV. Trimming cost V 5 bases and J 5 bases; bases outside gene matches: 14. CDR3 sequence reads: CASSLQAGGPWETQYF. In DNA form, the CDR3 reads TGTGCCAGCAGCCTCCAGGCAGGGGGTCCGTGGGAGACCCAGTACTTC.

The chain joins TRBV7-3 to TRBJ2-2; 10 positions match TRBD1. The V and J ends lost 2 bases and 7 bases, in that order; junction bases with no gene match: 1. CDR1 and CDR2 from the germline V gene are SGHTA and FQGTGA. The CDR3 consists of 14 residues. CDR3 DNA sequence: TGTGCCAGCAGCTTAGACAGGGGGCACGGGGAGCTGTTTTTT. This encodes CASSLDRGHGELFF.

The rearrangement links TRBV20-1 to TRBJ2-7, with 7 bases identical to TRBD2. Trimming took 6 bases from V and 6 from J; bases not matched to a gene: 8. This CDR3 has 12 residues. The V gene's germline CDR1 is DFQATT and CDR2 SNEGSKA (reference sequence). CDR3 in amino acids: CSAEGLKREQYF. As DNA, the CDR3 is TGCAGTGCAGAGGGACTAAAGCGCGAGCAGTACTTC.

This clonotype occurred a few times. J is TRBJ1-5 and V is TRBV11-2, with 9 positions matching TRBD1. The V segment lost 3 bases and the J segment 4 bases; nucleotides outside the gene matches: 4. Germline CDR1 is SGHAT and CDR2 is FQNNGV. The CDR3 is 15 amino acids. CDR3 sequence (DNA): TGTGCCAGCAGCTTCGACAGGGGGAAAAATCAGCCCCAGCATTTT. Its protein is CASSFDRGKNQPQHF.

This clonotype is a singleton in its sample. J is TRBJ2-1 and V is TRBV30; D unclear. Trimming removed 1 base at V and 7 bases at J, with 11 bases between. Looked up from germline, CDR1 is GTSNPN and CDR2 is SVGIG (reference sequence). CDR3 length equals 13 residues. CDR3 in amino acids: CAWSERVGNEQFF. CDR3 nucleotides: TGTGCCTGGAGTGAGCGCGTTGGGAATGAGCAGTTCTTC.

This clonotype came up many times. The V gene is TRBV11-2, the J gene TRBJ1-1, with no clear D. Germline CDR1 is SGHAT and CDR2 is FQNNGV. The CDR3 spans 12 residues. V lost 1 base to trimming and J lost 7 bases, with 7 bases between them. In nucleotides, the CDR3 is TGTGCCAGCAGCTTAGCAACAAATGAAGCTTTCTTT. It codes for CASSLATNEAFF.